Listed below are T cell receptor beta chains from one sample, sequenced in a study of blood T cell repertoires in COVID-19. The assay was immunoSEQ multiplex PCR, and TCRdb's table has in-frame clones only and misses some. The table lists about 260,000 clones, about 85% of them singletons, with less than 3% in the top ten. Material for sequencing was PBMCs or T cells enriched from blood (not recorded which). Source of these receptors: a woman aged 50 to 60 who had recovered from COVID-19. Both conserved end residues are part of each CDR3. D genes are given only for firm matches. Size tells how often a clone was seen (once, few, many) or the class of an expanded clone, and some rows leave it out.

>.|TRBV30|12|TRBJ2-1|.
CAWSPHYNEQFF
TGTGCCTGGAGCCCCCACTACAATGAGCAGTTCTTC
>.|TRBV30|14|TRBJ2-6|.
CATSLPSGANVLTF
TGTGCCACTTCCCTCCCCTCTGGGGCCAACGTCCTGACTTTC
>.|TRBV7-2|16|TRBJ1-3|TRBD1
CASSLANQGVGNTIYF
TGTGCCAGCAGCTTAGCCAACCAGGGGGTTGGAAACACCATATATTTT
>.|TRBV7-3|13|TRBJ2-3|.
CASRRVGTDTQYF
TGTGCCAGCAGGCGGGTCGGGACAGATACGCAGTATTTT
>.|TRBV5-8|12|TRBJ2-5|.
CASSLVGGTQYF
TGTGCCAGCAGCTTGGTGGGGGGGACCCAGTACTTC
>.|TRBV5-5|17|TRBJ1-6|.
CASSGRQGTDYNSPLHF
TGTGCCAGCAGCGGAAGACAAGGAACGGACTATAATTCACCCCTCCACTTT
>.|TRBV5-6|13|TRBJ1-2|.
CASTYRGGYGYTF
TGTGCCAGCACGTACCGGGGGGGCTATGGCTACACCTTC
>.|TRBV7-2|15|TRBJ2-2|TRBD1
CASSPRTGFGGELFF
TGTGCCAGCAGCCCCAGGACAGGGTTTGGCGGGGAGCTGTTTTTT
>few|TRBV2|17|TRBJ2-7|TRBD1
CASRLTPGTGSYYEQYF
TGTGCCAGCAGGCTTACTCCCGGGACAGGATCTTACTACGAGCAGTACTTC
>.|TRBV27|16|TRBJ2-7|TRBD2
CASSSILAGGRDEQYF
TGTGCCAGCAGTTCAATACTAGCGGGAGGGCGCGACGAGCAGTACTTC
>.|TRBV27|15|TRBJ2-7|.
CASSPGWGQSYEQYF
TGTGCCAGCAGTCCTGGGTGGGGCCAGTCCTACGAGCAGTACTTC
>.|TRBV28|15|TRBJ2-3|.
CASSSPGNVRDTQYF
TGTGCCAGCAGTTCCCCAGGGAATGTAAGAGATACGCAGTATTTT
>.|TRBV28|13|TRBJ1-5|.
CASRGVPYQPQHF
TGTGCCAGCAGAGGGGTCCCCTATCAGCCCCAGCATTTT
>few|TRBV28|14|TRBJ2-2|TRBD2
CASGGAGGAGELFF
TGTGCCAGCGGAGGAGCGGGAGGGGCCGGGGAGCTGTTTTTT
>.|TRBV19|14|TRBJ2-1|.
CASSTMQRGNEQFF
TGTGCCAGTAGTACGATGCAACGGGGGAATGAGCAGTTCTTC
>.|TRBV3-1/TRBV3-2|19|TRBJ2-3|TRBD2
CASSQEVVAGGTSTDTQYF
TGTGCCAGCAGCCAAGAAGTAGTAGCGGGAGGGACTAGCACAGATACGCAGTATTTT
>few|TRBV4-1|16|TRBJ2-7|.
CASSQDGPTYSYEQYF
TGCGCCAGCAGCCAAGATGGTCCTACCTACTCCTACGAGCAGTACTTC
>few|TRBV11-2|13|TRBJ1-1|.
CASSLALNTEAFF
TGTGCCAGCAGCTTAGCCCTAAACACTGAAGCTTTCTTT
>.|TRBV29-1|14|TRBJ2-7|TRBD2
CSVDPSGTSYEQYF
TGCAGCGTTGATCCCAGCGGGACCTCCTACGAGCAGTACTTC
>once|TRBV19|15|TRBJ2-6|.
CASSIVSSGANVLTF
TGTGCCAGTAGTATCGTCAGCTCTGGGGCCAACGTCCTGACTTTC
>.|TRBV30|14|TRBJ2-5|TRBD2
CAWRASGRQETQYF
TGTGCCTGGAGGGCTAGCGGGAGGCAAGAGACCCAGTACTTC
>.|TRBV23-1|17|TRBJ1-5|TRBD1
CASSQSSGQGAHQPQHF
TGCGCCAGCAGTCAATCGTCGGGACAGGGGGCCCATCAGCCCCAGCATTTT
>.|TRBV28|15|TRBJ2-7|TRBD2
CASRSPTSGSYEQYF
TGTGCCAGCAGATCCCCAACTAGCGGGAGCTACGAGCAGTACTTC
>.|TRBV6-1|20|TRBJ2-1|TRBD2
CASSAAGRLAGDLYGNEQFF
TGTGCCAGCAGTGCGGCAGGGCGACTAGCGGGAGACCTGTACGGCAATGAGCAGTTCTTC
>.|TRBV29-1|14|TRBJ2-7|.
CSVVLRANSYEQYF
TGCAGCGTTGTTCTGAGGGCCAACTCCTACGAGCAGTACTTC
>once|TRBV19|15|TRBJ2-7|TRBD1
CASSALDREVGEQYF
TGTGCCAGTAGTGCCTTGGACAGGGAAGTTGGCGAGCAGTACTTC
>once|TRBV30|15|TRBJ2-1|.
CAWTYSGSSYNEQFF
TGTGCCTGGACCTATAGCGGTAGCTCCTACAATGAGCAGTTCTTC
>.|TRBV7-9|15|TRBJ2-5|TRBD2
CASSLGGSGQETQYF
TGTGCCAGCAGCTTAGGTGGTAGCGGGCAAGAGACCCAGTACTTC